The clone carrying this T cell receptor beta chain was seen a few times. This sample was included in a study of T cells in Graves' hyperthyroidism and ophthalmopathy. Hyperthyroidism patients were newly diagnosed, had disease duration under 2 months, and were aged 18 to 65 years. Using RNA transcripts as the source, TCR beta CDR3 regions were amplified. HTBI primers were employed in a first-round RT-PCR of the TCR CDR3. TCRdb reprocessed the multiplex PCR reads via MiXCR and lists one record per CDR3 protein. Of fewer than 750,000 distinct CDR3 sequences in the sample, 35% to 55% are singletons; the top ten hold more than 7%. The source material was peripheral blood or thyroid tissue (not recorded which). The clonotype originates from a woman under 30 with Graves' hyperthyroidism.

The CDR3 here is CASMDGRAEGNQPQHF. CDR3 coding DNA: TGTGCCAGTATGGACGGGCGGGCTGAGGGCAATCAGCCCCAGCATTTT. The chain recombines TRBV19 with TRBJ1-5; D unresolved. The germline CDR1 and CDR2 sequences are LNHDA and SQIVND (reference sequence). V gave up 7 bases and J gave up 2 bases, with 18 bases separating them. The CDR3 spans 16 residues.